This paragraph reports one T cell receptor beta chain. This sample is drawn from a study of blood T cell repertoires in COVID-19. Authors' processing steps: Using reference gene primer amplification, nucleated cell counts were estimated. Clones were sequenced by immunoSEQ multiplex PCR, and TCRdb holds only the in-frame ones, with some missing. The DNA gave D and trimming, while V, J and clone size come from that table. This sample has over 200,000 clones, with approximately 82% found just once. The CDR3 covers 15 residues. V lost 2 bases and J lost 4; bases outside the gene matches: 4. Looked up from germline, CDR1 is KGHSH and CDR2 is LQKENI.

V gene TRBV18 combines with J gene TRBJ2-2; 7 nucleotides agree with TRBD2. Specimen: PBMCs or T cells enriched from blood (not recorded which). This sequence was found in a man aged 35 to 55 who had recovered from COVID-19. CDR3 region: CASSPTSETTGELFF. CDR3 sequence (DNA): TGTGCCAGCTCACCAACTAGCGAGACCACCGGGGAGCTGTTTTTT. Looking up the rest from reference TRBV18 and TRBJ2-2 gives the full variable domain: NAGVMQNPRHLVRRRGQEARLRCSPMKGHSHVYWYRQLPEEGLKFMVYLQKENIIDESGMPKERFSAEFPKEGPSILRIQQVVRGDSAAYFCASSPTSETTGELFFGEGSRLTVL.